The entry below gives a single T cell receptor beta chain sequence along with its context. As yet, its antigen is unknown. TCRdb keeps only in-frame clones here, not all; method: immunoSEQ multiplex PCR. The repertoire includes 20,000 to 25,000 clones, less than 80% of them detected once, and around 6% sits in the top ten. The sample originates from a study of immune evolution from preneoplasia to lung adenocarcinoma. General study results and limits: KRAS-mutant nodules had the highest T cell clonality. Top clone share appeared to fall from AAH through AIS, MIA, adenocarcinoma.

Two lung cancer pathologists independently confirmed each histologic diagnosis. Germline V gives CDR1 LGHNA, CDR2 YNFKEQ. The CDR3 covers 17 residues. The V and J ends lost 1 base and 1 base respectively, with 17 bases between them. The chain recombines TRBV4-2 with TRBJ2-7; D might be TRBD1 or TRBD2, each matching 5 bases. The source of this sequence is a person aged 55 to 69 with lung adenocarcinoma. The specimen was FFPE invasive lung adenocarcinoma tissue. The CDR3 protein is CASSQGMGPSLSYEQYF. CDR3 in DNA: TGTGCCAGCAGCCAAGGGATGGGACCAAGCCTTTCCTACGAGCAGTACTTC.